A selection of T cell receptor beta chains follows, all from one sample in a study of identical twins. TCRdb re-analysed the 5' RACE reads in MiXCR, keeping a single row per CDR3 protein. The data hold 1.5 million to 2 million distinct CDR3 sequences, with 25% to 35% observed a single time. Source material: cord blood. The receptors were gathered from a newborn girl in good health. CDR3s include the opening cysteine and the closing phenylalanine or tryptophan. A D gene is named only where the DNA matches it firmly. Size tells how often a clone was seen (once, few, many) or the class of an expanded clone, and some rows leave it out.

abundance	j_gene	d_gene	v_gene	len	CDR3nt	CDR3aa
few	TRBJ2-3	TRBD1	TRBV28	16	TGTGCCAGCAGTCCGGGACAGGGATTGGGGACAGATACGCAGTATTTT	CASSPGQGLGTDTQYF
.	TRBJ2-1	.	TRBV5-6	15	TGTGCCAGCAGCTTGTTGTCCAGGACCGACAATGAGCAGTTCTTC	CASSLLSRTDNEQFF
.	TRBJ2-5	.	TRBV12-3/TRBV12-4	12	TGTGCCAGCAGTCCGCAGTGGGATGAGCAGTACTTC	CASSPQWDEQYF
.	TRBJ2-7	.	TRBV10-3	15	TGTGCCATCAGTGAGTCGGGGACGGGGATCCACGAGCAGTACTTC	CAISESGTGIHEQYF
.	TRBJ2-1	TRBD2	TRBV2	15	TGTGCCAGCAGCGCCCTTAGCGGGAGTAGGGATGAGCAGTTCTTC	CASSALSGSRDEQFF
.	TRBJ1-5	.	TRBV6-1	14	TGTGCCAGCAGTGACGCATTGTCGGGCCAGCCCCAGCATTTT	CASSDALSGQPQHF
few	TRBJ1-5	.	TRBV18	14	TGTGCCAGCTCACCATTTGCGGACAATCAGCCCCAGCATTTT	CASSPFADNQPQHF
.	TRBJ2-1	TRBD2	TRBV20-1	14	TGCAGTGCCCCGACTAGCGGGGGCACTGGAGAGCAGTTCTTC	CSAPTSGGTGEQFF
few	TRBJ2-7	.	TRBV5-1	13	TGCGCCAGCAGCCGAATGGTCAGCTACGAGCAGTACTTC	CASSRMVSYEQYF
.	TRBJ2-7	TRBD2	TRBV10-3	14	TGTGCCATCAGTGGGGAGCGGGAAGTCAATGAGCAGTACTTC	CAISGEREVNEQYF
few	TRBJ2-3	.	TRBV9	15	TGTGCCAGCAGCGTAGCTACGAGCTCCTACGATACGCAGTATTTT	CASSVATSSYDTQYF
.	TRBJ2-1	.	TRBV20-1	12	TGCAGTGCTGACTATCGCTCCAATGAGCAGTTCTTC	CSADYRSNEQFF
few	TRBJ2-7	TRBD1	TRBV15	15	TGTGCCACCAGCAGAATGACAGGGGCCTTCTACGAGCAGTACTTC	CATSRMTGAFYEQYF
.	TRBJ2-2	TRBD2	TRBV28	14	TGTGCCCGCAGTTTAGCGGGGGCCACCGGGGAGCTGTTTTTT	CARSLAGATGELFF
once	TRBJ1-2	.	TRBV19	14	TGTGCCAGTAGTATAACAGGCCTTAACTATGGCTACACCTTC	CASSITGLNYGYTF
.	TRBJ1-5	.	TRBV20-1	15	TGCAGTGCTAGAGCTAACGCTAATAGCAATCAGCCCCAGCATTTT	CSARANANSNQPQHF
few	TRBJ2-5	TRBD1	TRBV20-1	14	TGCAGTGCTAGAAGGGGGACAGTACAAGAGACCCAGTACTTC	CSARRGTVQETQYF
.	TRBJ1-1	.	TRBV30	13	TGTGCCTGGGGCCAGCGGATGAACACTGAAGCTTTCTTT	CAWGQRMNTEAFF
.	TRBJ1-1	.	TRBV28	14	TGTGCCAGCAGTGACGGGGGGCTGAACACTGAACCTTTCTTT	CASSDGGLNTEPFF
.	TRBJ2-5	TRBD2	TRBV29-1	12	TGCAGCGTTGAGGCTAGCGGGAGAGGGCAGTACTTC	CSVEASGRGQYF
.	TRBJ2-1	.	TRBV4-1	15	TGCGCCAGCAGCCATAGCCCGGGGGCGATGAATGAGCAGTTCTTC	CASSHSPGAMNEQFF
.	TRBJ1-1	.	TRBV20-1	14	TGCAGTGCTAGACCCGTGGATGGGGGCACTGAAGCTTTCTTT	CSARPVDGGTEAFF
few	TRBJ2-7	TRBD2	TRBV3-1	14	TGCGCCAGCAGCCAACTAGCGGGGCCCTACGAGCAGTACTTC	CASSQLAGPYEQYF
.	TRBJ1-5	.	TRBV4-1	16	TGCGCCAGCAGCCAAGAGGGGTGGAGGGGAGGTCAGCCCCAGCATTTT	CASSQEGWRGGQPQHF
.	TRBJ2-3	.	TRBV20-1	14	TGCAGTGCAGACGGGACCCCGGGCGCAGATACGCAGTATTTT	CSADGTPGADTQYF
few	TRBJ2-1	.	TRBV5-8	14	TGTGCCAGCAGCAAACCAGACTCCTACAATGAGCAGTTCTTC	CASSKPDSYNEQFF
.	TRBJ1-4	TRBD1	TRBV20-1	13	TGCAGTGCTGGACAGGCAACTAATGAAAAACTGTTTTTT	CSAGQATNEKLFF
.	TRBJ2-5	TRBD2	TRBV4-2	16	TGTGCCAGCAGCCAAGAGGCTAGCGGGCCCCAAGAGACCCAGTACTTC	CASSQEASGPQETQYF
.	TRBJ2-2	TRBD1	TRBV4-1	16	TGCGCCAGCAGCCAAACCGGGACAGGGGGGCCGCGGGAGCTGTTTTTT	CASSQTGTGGPRELFF
many	TRBJ2-1	TRBD1	TRBV4-1	16	TGCGCCAGCAGCCAACAAGGGGGCGGCCTATACAATGAGCAGTTCTTC	CASSQQGGGLYNEQFF